This is a list of T cell receptor beta chains from one sample in a study of blood T cell repertoires in COVID-19. Sequencing was performed with immunoSEQ multiplex PCR; in TCRdb, only in-frame clones are kept and a portion is missing. Altogether over 150,000 clones are present, approximately 80% being singletons, with the ten largest covering roughly 13%. Sequences were obtained from peripheral blood. These receptor sequences come from a human donor in a cohort sampled during active COVID-19. The CDR3 runs from the conserved cysteine through the conserved F or W. The order of the fields is D gene, J gene, V gene, clone size, CDR3 protein, CDR3 DNA. D genes are given only for firm matches. Clone size is given for some rows only: seen once, a few or many times, or a class if the clone is expanded.

.	TRBJ2-1	TRBV15	.	CATSRADRNVCLF	TGTGCCACCAGCAGGGCTGACAGGAATGTATGTCTCTTC
.	TRBJ2-7	TRBV30	.	CAWSVHQGQYF	TGTGCCTGGAGTGTACATCAGGGACAGTACTTC
TRBD1	TRBJ1-2	TRBV19	.	CASQDRGLDYGYTF	TGTGCCAGCCAAGACAGGGGGCTGGACTATGGCTACACCTTC
.	TRBJ2-3	TRBV5-1	.	CASIQGGGMRTDTQYF	TGCGCCAGCATTCAGGGAGGCGGGATGCGGACAGATACGCAGTATTTT
.	TRBJ1-1	TRBV29-1	.	CSVPGNTEAFF	TGCAGCGTTCCGGGGAACACTGAAGCTTTCTTT
TRBD1	TRBJ1-1	TRBV7-2	.	CASSVDHRGLEAFF	TGTGCCAGCAGCGTAGATCACAGGGGACTTGAAGCTTTCTTT
.	TRBJ2-6	TRBV29-1	.	CSVDGGPGANVLTF	TGCAGCGTTGATGGGGGCCCCGGGGCCAACGTCCTGACTTTC
.	TRBJ2-7	TRBV30	few	CAWTDRSKGEQYF	TGTGCCTGGACAGACAGGTCTAAGGGCGAGCAGTACTTC
.	TRBJ2-1	TRBV6-1	.	CASSGVFEGLWGEQFF	TGTGCCAGCAGTGGAGTATTCGAGGGCTTGTGGGGTGAGCAGTTCTTC
TRBD2	TRBJ2-5	TRBV3-1/TRBV3-2	.	CASSQDFGTSGTLETQYF	TGTGCCAGCAGCCAAGATTTTGGGACTAGCGGGACATTAGAGACCCAGTACTTC
TRBD2	TRBJ2-3	TRBV6-4	.	CASAIAGVSDTQYF	TGTGCCAGCGCAATAGCGGGAGTGTCAGATACGCAGTATTTT
.	TRBJ1-1	TRBV15	few	CATSRVIVNTEAFF	TGTGCCACCAGCAGAGTTATTGTCAACACTGAAGCTTTCTTT
.	TRBJ2-1	TRBV6-6	.	CASSYSSGPNEQFF	TGTGCCAGCAGTTACTCGAGCGGTCCCAATGAGCAGTTCTTC
.	TRBJ1-1	TRBV21-1	.	CASTKRDGGANTEAFF	TGTGCCAGCACCAAACGTGATGGGGGGGCGAACACTGAAGCTTTCTTT
.	TRBJ1-2	TRBV3-1/TRBV3-2	once	CASSQDTYYGYTF	TGTGCCAGCAGCCAAGACACATACTATGGCTACACCTTC
TRBD1	TRBJ2-5	TRBV28	few	CASSSRDRGFVRETQYF	TGTGCCAGCAGCTCTCGGGACAGGGGTTTCGTTAGGGAGACCCAGTACTTC
.	TRBJ1-3	TRBV6-5	.	CASSPGQGTGNTIYF	TGTGCCAGCAGTCCGGGGCAGGGGACTGGAAACACCATATATTTT
TRBD1	TRBJ1-2	TRBV15	few	CATSRGGTASGGGYTF	TGTGCCACCAGCAGGGGCGGGACAGCCTCGGGTGGAGGCTACACCTTC
TRBD1	TRBJ1-6	TRBV6-5	.	CASSHGGQGNSPLHF	TGTGCCAGCAGTCACGGGGGACAGGGGAATTCACCCCTCCACTTT
.	TRBJ1-5	TRBV7-8	few	CASSSDTSNQPQHF	TGTGCCAGCAGCTCTGACACGAGCAATCAGCCCCAGCATTTT
.	TRBJ2-3	TRBV19	few	CASSSPTSHTQYF	TGTGCCAGTAGTTCCCCGACTAGTCATACGCAGTATTTT
.	TRBJ1-1	TRBV7-2	.	CASSPRLLANTEAFF	TGTGCCAGCAGCCCCCGGTTGCTTGCGAACACTGAAGCTTTCTTT
TRBD2	TRBJ2-2	TRBV7-2	.	CASSFEAGGITGELFF	TGTGCCAGCAGCTTTGAAGCGGGAGGGATCACCGGGGAGCTGTTTTTT
TRBD2	TRBJ2-1	TRBV19	.	CASSRLAGSRGNEQFF	TGTGCCAGTAGTAGGTTAGCGGGATCGAGGGGCAATGAGCAGTTCTTC
TRBD1	TRBJ1-3	TRBV28	.	CASSYYRGRLGNTIYF	TGTGCCAGCAGTTACTACAGGGGGCGTCTTGGAAACACCATATATTTT
TRBD1	TRBJ2-1	TRBV11-2	.	CASSRRQGAYNEQFF	TGTGCCAGCAGTCGCCGACAGGGGGCCTACAATGAGCAGTTCTTC